A single T cell receptor beta chain is shown here with its context. This specimen comes from a study of T-cell reconstitution after alpha-beta-depleted transplantation in children. This CDR3 contains 15 residues. Germline V lookup: CDR1 SGHTA, CDR2 FQGNSA. With 1 base removed from V and 4 bases from J, the gap between germline ends came to 12 bases. Unique molecular identifiers featured in how the TCRbeta library was prepared. TCRdb reprocessed the PCR reads via MiXCR and lists one record per CDR3 protein. The sample carries 150,000 to 200,000 distinct CDR3 sequences, 13% to 15% recorded once. V is TRBV7-2 and J is TRBJ2-3; D is tentatively TRBD1 or TRBD2 (6 bases each). The sample here was PBMCs from the stem cell graft donor, taken from the stem cell graft. The receptor was isolated from a human donor who donated a stem cell graft to a child with acute lymphoblastic leukemia. The CDR3 bases are TGTGCCAGCAGCTTAGGTCGGAGGGGGGCAGATACGCAGTATTTT. It specifies CASSLGRRGADTQYF.